This T cell receptor beta chain was captured in a study of T cell changes during pregnancy in multiple sclerosis. This clone was observed once. The V segment lost 3 bases and the J segment 4 bases; nucleotides outside the gene matches: 6. The CDR3 is 15 residues long. Germline V lookup: CDR1 SGHTA, CDR2 FQGNSA. Produced via immunoSEQ multiplex PCR; TCRdb's table is partial and in-frame only. The repertoire consists of roughly 80,000 clones, with 89% occurring once and the leading ten covering approximately 2%. The V and J genes are TRBV7-2 and TRBJ2-1, with 7 bases that match TRBD2. This TCR derives from a female donor with multiple sclerosis, enrolled in a pregnancy study. The sample was peripheral blood, taken before pregnancy. The chain's CDR3 is CASSLGGVSYNEQFF. CDR3 nucleotide sequence: TGTGCCAGCAGCTTGGGGGGGGTGTCGTACAATGAGCAGTTCTTC.